One sample yielded the 25 T cell receptor beta chains listed below, sequenced in a study of T cell changes during pregnancy in multiple sclerosis. Assay: immunoSEQ multiplex PCR; the TCRdb copy retains only in-frame clones and omits some. Of around 43,000 clones in the sample, around 91% are singletons; the top ten hold around 0.73%. The sequencing used CD4+ T cells from peripheral blood mononuclear cells, collected before pregnancy. The receptors shown here come from a female donor with multiple sclerosis, enrolled in a pregnancy study.

This clone was observed a single time. V is TRBV9 and J is TRBJ2-1; 7 positions agree with TRBD1. Looked up from germline, CDR1 is SGDLS and CDR2 is YYNGEE. CDR3 length: 14 amino acids. Unmatched junction bases numbered 6, after V lost 4 bases and J lost 5 bases. CDR3 DNA sequence: TGTGCCAGCAGCCTTAGGGACAGCCACAATGAGCAGTTCTTC. Translating gives CASSLRDSHNEQFF. The full variable domain, in which reference TRBV9 and TRBJ2-1 provide the parts outside the CDR3, is DSGVTQTPKHLITATGQRVTLRCSPRSGDLSVYWYQQSLDQGLQFLIQYYNGEERAKGNILERFSAQQFPDLHSELNLSSLELGDSALYFCASSLRDSHNEQFFGPGTRLTVL.

This clone was detected only a few times. This chain uses TRBV9 with TRBJ2-7; 8 bases are a match to TRBD2. The CDR3 has 15 amino acids. Germline V lookup: CDR1 SGDLS, CDR2 YYNGEE. V lost 1 base to trimming and J lost 2 bases; unmatched junction nucleotides: 5. This CDR3 is CASSVSSGSTYEQYF. Written as DNA, the CDR3 is TGTGCCAGCAGCGTATCCAGCGGGAGTACCTACGAGCAGTACTTC.

This clone has just one count. This chain uses TRBV5-1 with TRBJ1-2; 7 bases map to TRBD1. Germline V gene lookup returns CDR1 SGHRS and CDR2 YFSETQ. CDR3 size: 14 residues. V was clipped by 3 bases and J by 8 bases; unmatched bases: 10. CDR3 protein: CASSSPDRSSGYTF. The CDR3 bases are TGCGCCAGCAGCTCCCCGGACAGGTCATCAGGCTACACCTTC. The full variable domain, rest sourced from reference TRBV5-1 and TRBJ1-2, is KAGVTQTPRYLIKTRGQQVTLSCSPISGHRSVSWYQQTPGQGLQFLFEYFSETQRNKGNFPGRFSGRQFSNSRSEMNVSTLELGDSALYLCASSSPDRSSGYTFGSGTRLTVV.

The gene calls are TRBV19 and TRBJ2-5, with a possible D match to TRBD1 (5 bases). Deletions cut 3 bases from V and 4 bases from J, with 12 bases between. CDR1 is LNHDA and CDR2 is SQIVND in the germline V gene (reference sequence). This CDR3 is built from 14 residues. This chain's CDR3 is CASSMAQGRETQYF. The CDR3 DNA sequence: TGTGCCAGTAGTATGGCGCAGGGTAGAGAGACCCAGTACTTC.

The V call is TRBV7-2, the J call TRBJ1-2; D may be TRBD1 (6 bases). Trimming left V 4 bases short and J 8 bases short, with 14 bases between. CDR1 SGHTA and CDR2 FQGNSA come from the germline V gene. There are 13 residues in the CDR3. CDR3 amino acids: CASSSSQGGGYTF. In DNA, the CDR3 is TGTGCCAGCAGCTCGTCACAGGGCGGGGGCTACACCTTC.

V usage is TRBV6-1 and J usage is TRBJ1-4; D uncertain. Trimming removed 7 bases at V and 10 bases at J, with 10 bases between. CDR1 and CDR2 from the germline V gene are MNHNS and SASEGT. This CDR3 contains 11 residues. CDR3 loop: CASTYTGKLFF. In DNA, the CDR3 is TGTGCCAGCACCTACACGGGAAAACTGTTTTTT.

The genes are TRBV5-4 and TRBJ2-5, with no clear D. The CDR3 is made up of 15 amino acids. Deletions cut 1 base from V and 5 bases from J, with 15 bases between. From germline, CDR1 is SGHNT and CDR2 YYREEE (reference sequence). In DNA form, the CDR3 reads TGTGCCAGCAGCTTGAAAAGCCGGTTTTCCGAGACCCAGTACTTC. This encodes CASSLKSRFSETQYF.

The chain combines TRBV7-6 with TRBJ2-3; weak D call: TRBD2 (5 bases). The CDR3 contains 15 residues. The germline gives CDR1 SGHVS, CDR2 FNYEAQ. The V end lost 4 bases, the J end lost 2 bases, and 13 bases lay between the germline ends. The CDR3 DNA sequence: TGTGCCAGCAGCTCCGCAGGACTCTACACAGATACGCAGTATTTT. Its translation: CASSSAGLYTDTQYF.

As DNA, the CDR3 is TGTGCCAGCAGCGTTTCAGGGGTATCGCAAGAGACCCAGTACTTC. Its translation: CASSVSGVSQETQYF. V is TRBV6-1 and J is TRBJ2-5, with D possibly matching TRBD1 (6 bases). CDR1 and CDR2 (germline): MNHNS, SASEGT. CDR3 length: 15 residues. The germline V and J ends were trimmed by 6 bases and 2 bases, with 16 bases remaining between them.

V and J are TRBV29-1 and TRBJ2-1, with D hard to call. The CDR3 contains 13 residues. V was clipped by 0 bases and J by 7 bases, with 10 bases between them. Germline CDR1 SQVTM, CDR2 ANQGSEA. In DNA, the CDR3 is TGCAGCGTTGAAGATCCCAACGAGAATGAGCAGTTCTTC. Protein product: CSVEDPNENEQFF.

This chain uses TRBV10-2 with TRBJ1-1, with a tentative D call TRBD1 (5 bases). Germline V gene sequence: CDR1 WSHSY, CDR2 SAAADI. The germline V and J ends were trimmed by 7 bases and 1 base, with 13 bases remaining between them. The CDR3 covers 14 residues. The DNA of the CDR3 is TGCGCCAGCATGGGGCCAGGATCGAACACTGAAGCTTTCTTT. Translated: CASMGPGSNTEAFF.

This sequence joins TRBV7-8 and TRBJ2-3; possibly TRBD1 for D (7 bases). Germline values: CDR1 SGHVS, CDR2 FQNEAQ. V was cut by 2 bases and J by 3 bases, with 12 bases left in between. The CDR3 loop spans 15 amino acids. CDR3 protein: CASSLTAGGTDTQYF. The CDR3 DNA reads TGTGCCAGCAGCTTAACGGCAGGGGGGACAGATACGCAGTATTTT.

The chain carries TRBV7-2 and TRBJ2-7; D may be TRBD2 (7 bases). CDR1 is SGHTA and CDR2 is FQGNSA in the germline V gene. Trimming took off 6 bases at V and 6 bases at J, with 18 bases between the two ends. This CDR3 region has 14 residues. The CDR3 DNA follows: TGTGCCAGCAGACCACAGGGAGGGGTGGGCGAGCAGTACTTC. Translated, it gives CASRPQGGVGEQYF.

The chain employs TRBV6-5 and TRBJ2-2; TRBD1 is a possible D gene (6 bases). This CDR3 contains 15 residues. CDR1 MNHEY and CDR2 SVGAGI come from the germline V gene. V lost 4 bases to trimming and J lost 7 bases, with 16 bases between them. The CDR3 DNA reads TGTGCCAGCAGTTTTATAACTGGACAGTTCGGGGAGCTGTTTTTT. Residues: CASSFITGQFGELFF.

The chain recombines TRBV5-4 with TRBJ2-3; 8 bases are a match to TRBD1. V lost 2 bases and J lost 2; bases outside the gene matches: 4. The CDR3 totals 15 residues. Germline lookup yields CDR1 SGHNT and CDR2 YYREEE (reference sequence). In DNA form, the CDR3 reads TGTGCCAGCAGCTTACGACAGGGGTACACAGATACGCAGTATTTT. Residues: CASSLRQGYTDTQYF.

The rearrangement uses TRBV4-2 and TRBJ1-2, with no clear D. Between the trimmed V and J ends, which lost 0 bases and 7 bases, there was a span of 9 bases. The CDR3 extends over 13 amino acids. The germline CDR1 and CDR2 sequences are LGHNA and YNFKEQ. Here the CDR3 DNA reads TGTGCCAGCAGCCAAGACCGACAAGGTGGCTACACCTTC. Encoded protein: CASSQDRQGGYTF.

V and J are TRBV9 and TRBJ2-3; 10 bases are shared with TRBD2. This CDR3 region has 16 residues. The V gene end was trimmed by 2 bases and the J gene end by 3 bases; junction bases not matched to a gene: 6. Germline V lookup: CDR1 SGDLS, CDR2 YYNGEE. CDR3 sequence reads: CASSVQGLAATDTQYF. The CDR3 coding sequence is TGTGCCAGCAGCGTTCAAGGACTAGCGGCTACAGATACGCAGTATTTT.

This clone was seen once. This chain uses TRBV5-1 with TRBJ2-7, with 9 bases fitting TRBD1. With V trimmed by 4 bases and J by 7 bases, 6 bases remained unmatched. This CDR3 comprises 13 residues. Germline V gives CDR1 SGHRS, CDR2 YFSETQ. CDR3 nucleotides: TGCGCCAGCAGCCCCGGGACAGGGTGGGAGCAGTACTTC. This encodes CASSPGTGWEQYF.

The rearrangement joins TRBV27 to TRBJ2-1, with D perhaps TRBD2 (6 bases). In germline, CDR1 is MNHEY, CDR2 SMNVEV (reference sequence). The CDR3 has 14 amino acids. The V and J ends lost 3 bases and 5 bases respectively, with 11 bases between them. CDR3 nucleotide sequence: TGTGCCAGCAGTTTCTGGAGGGAAAACAATGAGCAGTTCTTC. Translating gives CASSFWRENNEQFF.

J is TRBJ2-2 and V is TRBV9; possibly TRBD2 for D (5 bases). CDR3 length: 15 residues. V shed 1 base and J shed 1 base, with 8 bases lying between them. Germline loops: CDR1 SGDLS, CDR2 YYNGEE. CDR3 sequence (DNA): TGTGCCAGCAGCGTAAGCGGAGTGAACACCGGGGAGCTGTTTTTT. It yields the protein CASSVSGVNTGELFF. The whole variable domain, remainder taken from reference TRBV9 and TRBJ2-2, is DSGVTQTPKHLITATGQRVTLRCSPRSGDLSVYWYQQSLDQGLQFLIQYYNGEERAKGNILERFSAQQFPDLHSELNLSSLELGDSALYFCASSVSGVNTGELFFGEGSRLTVL.

The chain combines TRBV7-8 with TRBJ1-3; D unclear. The germline V and J ends were trimmed by 1 base and 0 bases, with 10 bases remaining between them. CDR3 length: 16 residues. CDR1 and CDR2 (germline): SGHVS, FQNEAQ. Here the CDR3 DNA reads TGTGCCAGCAGCTTAGATTTTCCCAGCTCTGGAAACACCATATATTTT. Protein product: CASSLDFPSSGNTIYF.

The chain couples TRBV15 to TRBJ2-7, with a weak D call TRBD1 (6 bases). The germline gives CDR1 LNHNV, CDR2 YYDKDF (reference sequence). The CDR3 runs to 13 residues. Trimming left V 11 bases short and J 5 bases short, with 19 bases between. DNA for the CDR3: TGTGCCTCAACTTCCGTTGGGGGCAACGAGCAGTACTTC. Translation: CASTSVGGNEQYF.

V usage is TRBV6-5 and J usage is TRBJ2-2; 14 bases agree with TRBD2. The CDR3 runs to 16 residues. CDR1 is MNHEY and CDR2 is SVGAGI in the germline V gene. V was pared by 4 bases and J by 10 bases, with 8 bases of the junction left unmatched. CDR3 loop: CASSFLTSGRGVELFF. For the CDR3, the DNA is TGTGCCAGCAGTTTCCTGACTAGCGGGAGGGGCGTGGAGCTGTTTTTT.

This chain connects TRBV5-4 to TRBJ2-5; TRBD2 matches at 11 bases. This CDR3 contains 17 residues. V was clipped by 3 bases and J by 4 bases; unmatched bases: 11. Germline CDR1 and CDR2: SGHNT and YYREEE (reference sequence). The CDR3 reads CASSSSSGRRGRETQYF. In DNA, the CDR3 is TGTGCCAGCAGCTCCTCTAGCGGGAGGAGAGGACGAGAGACCCAGTACTTC.

The genes are TRBV28 and TRBJ2-7; D may be TRBD2 (6 bases). Germline V gene sequence: CDR1 MDHEN, CDR2 SYDVKM. Trimming shortened V by 1 base and J by 0 bases, and 16 bases separated the two germline ends. This CDR3 comprises 17 residues. As DNA, the CDR3 is TGTGCCAGCAGTTTATTGTCGGTAGCGGTAATCTCCTACGAGCAGTACTTC. Its protein is CASSLLSVAVISYEQYF.